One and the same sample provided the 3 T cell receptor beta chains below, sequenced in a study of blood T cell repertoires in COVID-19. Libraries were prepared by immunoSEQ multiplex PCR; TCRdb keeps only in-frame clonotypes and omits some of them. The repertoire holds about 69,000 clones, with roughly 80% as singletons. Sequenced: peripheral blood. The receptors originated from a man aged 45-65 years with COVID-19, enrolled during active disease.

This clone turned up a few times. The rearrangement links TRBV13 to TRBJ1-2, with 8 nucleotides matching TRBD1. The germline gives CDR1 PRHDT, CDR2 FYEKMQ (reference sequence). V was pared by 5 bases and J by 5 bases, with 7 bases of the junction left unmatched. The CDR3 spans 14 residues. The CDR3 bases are TGTGCCAGCAGCCCCGGCCAGGGGGCTTATGGCTACACCTTC. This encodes CASSPGQGAYGYTF.

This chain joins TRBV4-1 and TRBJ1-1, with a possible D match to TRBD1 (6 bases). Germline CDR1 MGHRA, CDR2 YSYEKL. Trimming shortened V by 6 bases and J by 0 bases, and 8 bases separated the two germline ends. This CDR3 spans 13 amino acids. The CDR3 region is CASSRQVNTEAFF. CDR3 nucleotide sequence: TGCGCCAGCAGTCGACAGGTGAACACTGAAGCTTTCTTT.

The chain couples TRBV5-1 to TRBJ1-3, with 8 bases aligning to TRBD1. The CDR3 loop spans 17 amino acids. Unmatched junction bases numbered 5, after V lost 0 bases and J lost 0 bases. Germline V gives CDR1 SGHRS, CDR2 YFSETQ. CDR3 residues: CASSLDFGQGSGNTIYF. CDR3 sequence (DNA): TGCGCCAGCAGCTTGGATTTTGGACAGGGCTCTGGAAACACCATATATTTT.